These T cell receptor beta chains were read from a single sample in a study of OX40 agonist ivuxolimab in advanced cancers. Sequencing used immunoSEQ multiplex PCR; TCRdb keeps in-frame clones, though not all of them. The data hold roughly 56,000 clones, with 70% to 90% observed a single time. Sequences were derived from CD4+ or CD8+ T cells sorted from blood, sampled in a trial of the OX40 agonist ivuxolimab. The origin of the receptors is an adult with an advanced solid tumor such as melanoma, head and neck, liver or kidney cancer. CDR3s include the opening cysteine and the closing phenylalanine or tryptophan. A D gene is named only where the DNA matches it firmly. Where a row states a size, it is once, few, many or the class of an expanded clone; other rows omit it.

clone_size: NA
v_call: TRBV9
j_call: TRBJ2-1
d_call: NA
cdr3_nt: TGTGCCAGCACCCCCGGGCCCCACGGTCCGTCCAATGAGCAGTTCTTC
cdr3_aa: CASTPGPHGPSNEQFF

clone_size: NA
v_call: TRBV5-1
j_call: TRBJ2-2
d_call: NA
cdr3_nt: TGCGCCAGCAGCGGGGGCGCGACGGTCACCGGGGAGCTGTTTTTT
cdr3_aa: CASSGGATVTGELFF

clone_size: NA
v_call: TRBV7-2
j_call: TRBJ2-2
d_call: NA
cdr3_nt: TGTGCCAGCAGCTGGTTCTTTGGACTCCTCACCGGGGAGCTGTTTTTT
cdr3_aa: CASSWFFGLLTGELFF

clone_size: NA
v_call: TRBV10-2
j_call: TRBJ2-1
d_call: NA
cdr3_nt: TGCGCCAGCAGTCTATTTGGGACGAGCCTTTACAATGAGCAGTTCTTC
cdr3_aa: CASSLFGTSLYNEQFF

clone_size: NA
v_call: TRBV7-3
j_call: TRBJ2-1
d_call: TRBD1
cdr3_nt: TGTGCCAGCAGCCCTGGGAGAGTAGGACAGGGAGGTGGGCCAAGCCAAAATGAGCAGTTCTTC
cdr3_aa: CASSPGRVGQGGGPSQNEQFF

clone_size: NA
v_call: TRBV4-1
j_call: TRBJ2-1
d_call: TRBD2
cdr3_nt: TGCGCCAGCAGCCCGAGGGCAGCGGGAGAATCCTACAATGAGCAGTTCTTC
cdr3_aa: CASSPRAAGESYNEQFF

clone_size: NA
v_call: TRBV19
j_call: TRBJ2-5
d_call: NA
cdr3_nt: TGTGCCAGCAGTAGCTTCCCGGGTCCCCAAGAGACCCAGTACTTC
cdr3_aa: CASSSFPGPQETQYF

clone_size: once
v_call: TRBV5-6
j_call: TRBJ2-5
d_call: NA
cdr3_nt: TGTGCCAGCAGCTTGAGGGGGGTCCTACAAGAGAGCCAGTACTTC
cdr3_aa: CASSLRGVLQESQYF

clone_size: few
v_call: TRBV5-4
j_call: TRBJ2-5
d_call: NA
cdr3_nt: TGTGCCAGCAGCTTGGTCTTGGGAGGAGGGTCGGAGACCCAGTACTTC
cdr3_aa: CASSLVLGGGSETQYF

clone_size: once
v_call: TRBV6-6
j_call: TRBJ1-6
d_call: NA
cdr3_nt: TGTGCCAGCAGCCTTGACGGGAATTCACCCCTCCACTTT
cdr3_aa: CASSLDGNSPLHF

clone_size: NA
v_call: TRBV21-1
j_call: TRBJ2-1
d_call: NA
cdr3_nt: TGTGCCAGCAGCAAAGATTCTCGGACTAGCGGGTACAATGAGCAGTTCTTC
cdr3_aa: CASSKDSRTSGYNEQFF

clone_size: NA
v_call: TRBV7-2
j_call: TRBJ2-7
d_call: TRBD2
cdr3_nt: TGTGCCAGCAGCCGATCGGCTAGCGGGAGTTTCGAGCAGTACTTC
cdr3_aa: CASSRSASGSFEQYF

clone_size: NA
v_call: TRBV10-2
j_call: TRBJ2-7
d_call: NA
cdr3_nt: TGCGCCAGCAGTGACAGGGTGAAGAGACACGAGCAGTACTTC
cdr3_aa: CASSDRVKRHEQYF

clone_size: NA
v_call: TRBV2
j_call: TRBJ2-7
d_call: NA
cdr3_nt: TGTGCCAGCGGGCATCGAGGCTACGAGCAGTACTTC
cdr3_aa: CASGHRGYEQYF

clone_size: NA
v_call: TRBV11-3
j_call: TRBJ1-2
d_call: NA
cdr3_nt: TGTGCCAGCAGTCGGACGGATGGAAGATACACCTTC
cdr3_aa: CASSRTDGRYTF

clone_size: NA
v_call: TRBV10-3
j_call: TRBJ1-5
d_call: NA
cdr3_nt: TGTGCCATCAGTGAGTCGGCCCCCAATCAGCCCCAGCATTTT
cdr3_aa: CAISESAPNQPQHF

clone_size: NA
v_call: TRBV19
j_call: TRBJ1-1
d_call: TRBD1
cdr3_nt: TGTGCCAGTAGTCGGACAGGGTCTCCCGAAGCTTTCTTT
cdr3_aa: CASSRTGSPEAFF

clone_size: NA
v_call: TRBV29-1
j_call: TRBJ1-2
d_call: TRBD1
cdr3_nt: TGCAGCGTTGAAATCGACAGGGTTCACGGCTACACCTTC
cdr3_aa: CSVEIDRVHGYTF

clone_size: NA
v_call: TRBV28
j_call: TRBJ2-3
d_call: NA
cdr3_nt: TGTGCCAGCAGTTTTCTGGACTACCGCGGAAATACGCAGTATTTT
cdr3_aa: CASSFLDYRGNTQYF

clone_size: once
v_call: TRBV7-3
j_call: TRBJ2-7
d_call: NA
cdr3_nt: TGTGCCAGCAGCCCCCCTGGATCCTACGAGCAGTACTTC
cdr3_aa: CASSPPGSYEQYF

clone_size: NA
v_call: TRBV19
j_call: TRBJ2-3
d_call: NA
cdr3_nt: TGTGCCAGTAGTACGACCGTCAGCACAGATACGCAGTATTTT
cdr3_aa: CASSTTVSTDTQYF

clone_size: NA
v_call: TRBV30
j_call: TRBJ2-2
d_call: NA
cdr3_nt: TGTGCCTGGAGTGTTGCGTTTGGCACCGGGGAGCTGTTTTTT
cdr3_aa: CAWSVAFGTGELFF

clone_size: NA
v_call: TRBV6-6
j_call: TRBJ2-1
d_call: NA
cdr3_nt: TGTGCCAGCAGTTACTCTACGGGACTTGGGAATGAGCAGTTCTTC
cdr3_aa: CASSYSTGLGNEQFF

clone_size: once
v_call: TRBV2
j_call: TRBJ2-7
d_call: TRBD1
cdr3_nt: TGTGCCAGCAGAGTCGGGACAGTCTACGAAGGGCAGTACTTC
cdr3_aa: CASRVGTVYEGQYF

clone_size: NA
v_call: TRBV5-4
j_call: TRBJ2-7
d_call: TRBD2
cdr3_nt: TGTGCCAGCAGCTTAAAAGCGGGGGCCTACGAGCAGTACTTC
cdr3_aa: CASSLKAGAYEQYF

clone_size: NA
v_call: TRBV5-1
j_call: TRBJ2-5
d_call: TRBD2
cdr3_nt: TGCGCCAGCAGCGTCTTGGCGGGAGGGAAACAGGAGACCCAGTACTTC
cdr3_aa: CASSVLAGGKQETQYF

clone_size: NA
v_call: TRBV6-1
j_call: TRBJ1-4
d_call: NA
cdr3_nt: TGTGCCAGCAGGGGAGGACCCCTTAATGAAAAACTGTTTTTT
cdr3_aa: CASRGGPLNEKLFF

clone_size: NA
v_call: TRBV7-6
j_call: TRBJ2-5
d_call: TRBD2
cdr3_nt: TGTGCCAGCAGCTTAATAGCGGGAGGGCAAGAGACCCAGTACTTC
cdr3_aa: CASSLIAGGQETQYF

clone_size: NA
v_call: TRBV19
j_call: TRBJ2-7
d_call: NA
cdr3_nt: TGTGCCAGTAGTATCCCAGGTCCCCCCTACGAGCAGTACTTC
cdr3_aa: CASSIPGPPYEQYF

clone_size: NA
v_call: TRBV5-1
j_call: TRBJ1-2
d_call: NA
cdr3_nt: TGCGCCAGCAGCATGGGGGGTTCAGACGACTATGGCTACACCTTC
cdr3_aa: CASSMGGSDDYGYTF

clone_size: NA
v_call: TRBV14
j_call: TRBJ2-7
d_call: NA
cdr3_nt: TGTGCCAGCAGCCACCCCGGGCTAGTCCCTCCGGGTGAGCAGTACTTC
cdr3_aa: CASSHPGLVPPGEQYF

clone_size: NA
v_call: TRBV6-4
j_call: TRBJ2-1
d_call: NA
cdr3_nt: TGTGCCAGCAGTCCCGAATGGATATTGAGTTACAATGAGCAGTTCTTC
cdr3_aa: CASSPEWILSYNEQFF

clone_size: NA
v_call: TRBV12-1
j_call: TRBJ2-1
d_call: NA
cdr3_nt: TGTGCCAGCAGCTTTGTCGGGAGGGGCCCCCCAGTTAGTGAGCAGTTCTTC
cdr3_aa: CASSFVGRGPPVSEQFF

clone_size: NA
v_call: TRBV5-1
j_call: TRBJ2-5
d_call: NA
cdr3_nt: TGCGCCAGCAGTTCTGGCGGACAAGAGACCCAGTACTTC
cdr3_aa: CASSSGGQETQYF

clone_size: NA
v_call: TRBV10-2
j_call: TRBJ2-5
d_call: NA
cdr3_nt: TGCGCCAGCAGTGAGTCGGTCGGAGAGACCCAGTACTTC
cdr3_aa: CASSESVGETQYF

clone_size: NA
v_call: TRBV21-1
j_call: TRBJ2-7
d_call: NA
cdr3_nt: TGTGCCAGCAGCCTTAGCGGGAGGCCCCTCTCTCGGAACGAGCAGTACTTC
cdr3_aa: CASSLSGRPLSRNEQYF

clone_size: NA
v_call: TRBV7-2
j_call: TRBJ2-1
d_call: NA
cdr3_nt: TGTGCCAGCAGCAGTAGAATTCTAGCGCCTTACTCCTACAATGAGCAGTTCTTC
cdr3_aa: CASSSRILAPYSYNEQFF

clone_size: NA
v_call: TRBV5-4
j_call: TRBJ2-7
d_call: NA
cdr3_nt: TGTGCCAGCAGCTTGGGCCTAAATTACGAGCAGTACTTC
cdr3_aa: CASSLGLNYEQYF

clone_size: NA
v_call: TRBV20-1
j_call: TRBJ1-2
d_call: TRBD1
cdr3_nt: TGCAGTGTCGGGACAGACTATGGCTACACCTTC
cdr3_aa: CSVGTDYGYTF

clone_size: NA
v_call: TRBV10-2
j_call: TRBJ1-3
d_call: NA
cdr3_nt: TGCGCCAGCGGCACAACAGGCTCTGGAAACACCATATATTTT
cdr3_aa: CASGTTGSGNTIYF

clone_size: NA
v_call: TRBV7-8
j_call: TRBJ2-7
d_call: TRBD2
cdr3_nt: TGTGCCAGCAGCTTAGCCAGGACTAGCGGATACTACGAGCAGTACTTC
cdr3_aa: CASSLARTSGYYEQYF

clone_size: NA
v_call: TRBV14
j_call: TRBJ1-1
d_call: TRBD1
cdr3_nt: TGTGCCAGCAGCCCCCGACAGGGGCACGCTGAAGCTTTCTTT
cdr3_aa: CASSPRQGHAEAFF

clone_size: NA
v_call: TRBV5-1
j_call: TRBJ2-3
d_call: TRBD1
cdr3_nt: TGCGCCAGCAGCGCGACAGGGGCGTACACAGATACGCAGTATTTT
cdr3_aa: CASSATGAYTDTQYF

clone_size: NA
v_call: TRBV27
j_call: TRBJ2-7
d_call: TRBD2
cdr3_nt: TGTGCCAGCACCCCAGCGGGGGGGAGCTCCTACGAGCAGTACTTC
cdr3_aa: CASTPAGGSSYEQYF

clone_size: NA
v_call: TRBV4-1
j_call: TRBJ2-1
d_call: TRBD2
cdr3_nt: TGCGCCAGCAGCCGACAATATGGACTAGCCTACAATGAGCAGTTCTTC
cdr3_aa: CASSRQYGLAYNEQFF

clone_size: NA
v_call: TRBV20-1
j_call: TRBJ2-5
d_call: NA
cdr3_nt: TGCAGTGCTGGGCGGGAGACCCAGTACTTC
cdr3_aa: CSAGRETQYF

clone_size: NA
v_call: TRBV2
j_call: TRBJ2-3
d_call: NA
cdr3_nt: TGTGCCAGCCAAAGCACAGATACGCAGTATTTT
cdr3_aa: CASQSTDTQYF

clone_size: NA
v_call: TRBV28
j_call: TRBJ2-7
d_call: TRBD2
cdr3_nt: TGTGCCAGCAGACCTCCGGGACTAGCGATGTACGAGCAGTACTTC
cdr3_aa: CASRPPGLAMYEQYF

clone_size: NA
v_call: TRBV5-4
j_call: TRBJ2-7
d_call: TRBD1
cdr3_nt: TGTGCCAGCAGCAGGGGGCGTGTGGACGAGCAGTACTTC
cdr3_aa: CASSRGRVDEQYF